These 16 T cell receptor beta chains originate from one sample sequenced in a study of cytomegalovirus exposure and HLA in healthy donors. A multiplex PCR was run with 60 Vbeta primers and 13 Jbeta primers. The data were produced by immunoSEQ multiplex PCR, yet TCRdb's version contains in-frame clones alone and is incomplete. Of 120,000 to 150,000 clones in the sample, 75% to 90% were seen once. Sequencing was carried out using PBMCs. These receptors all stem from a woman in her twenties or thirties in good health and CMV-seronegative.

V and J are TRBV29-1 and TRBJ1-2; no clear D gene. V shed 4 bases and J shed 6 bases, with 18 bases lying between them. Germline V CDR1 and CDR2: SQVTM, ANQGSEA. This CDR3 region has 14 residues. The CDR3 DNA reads TGCAGCGTTGTGGGCCAATTAGGTCTGGATGGCTACACCTTC. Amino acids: CSVVGQLGLDGYTF.

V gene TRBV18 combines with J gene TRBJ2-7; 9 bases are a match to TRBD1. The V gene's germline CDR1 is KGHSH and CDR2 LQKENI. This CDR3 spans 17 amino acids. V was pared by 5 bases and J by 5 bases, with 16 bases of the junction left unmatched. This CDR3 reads CASSTWSLGQGYNEQYF. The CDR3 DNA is TGTGCCAGCTCAACGTGGAGCCTCGGACAGGGGTACAACGAGCAGTACTTC.

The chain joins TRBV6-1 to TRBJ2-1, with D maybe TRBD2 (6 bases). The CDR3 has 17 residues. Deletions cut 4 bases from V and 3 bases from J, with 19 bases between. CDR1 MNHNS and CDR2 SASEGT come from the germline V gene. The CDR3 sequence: CASSAVVGGSLYNEQFF. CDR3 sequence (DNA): TGTGCCAGCAGTGCGGTGGTCGGAGGGAGTCTCTACAATGAGCAGTTCTTC.

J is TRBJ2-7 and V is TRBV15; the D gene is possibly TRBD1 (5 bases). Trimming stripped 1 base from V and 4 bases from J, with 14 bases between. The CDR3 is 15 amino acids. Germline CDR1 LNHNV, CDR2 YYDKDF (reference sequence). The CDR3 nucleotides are TGTGCCACCAGCAGAGTCCCCCAGGGCCGATACGAGCAGTACTTC. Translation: CATSRVPQGRYEQYF.

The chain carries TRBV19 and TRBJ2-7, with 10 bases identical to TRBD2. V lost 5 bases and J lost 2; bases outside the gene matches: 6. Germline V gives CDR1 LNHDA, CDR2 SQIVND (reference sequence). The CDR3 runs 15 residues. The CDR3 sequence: CASSLTSGDTYEQYF. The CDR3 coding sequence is TGTGCCAGTAGTCTCACTAGCGGGGATACCTACGAGCAGTACTTC.

The CDR3 is CASSLSLGYEQYF. The CDR3 DNA follows: TGTGCCAGCAGTTTATCGCTCGGTTACGAGCAGTACTTC. The chain links TRBV27 to TRBJ2-7; D is uncertain. CDR3 length: 13 residues. V was trimmed by 0 bases and J by 4 bases, leaving 7 bases between them. Germline CDR1 MNHEY, CDR2 SMNVEV (reference sequence).

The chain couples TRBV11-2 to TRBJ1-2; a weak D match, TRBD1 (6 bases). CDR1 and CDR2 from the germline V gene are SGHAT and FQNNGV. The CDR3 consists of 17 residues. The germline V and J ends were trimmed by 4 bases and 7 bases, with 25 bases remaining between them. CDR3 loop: CASSSIGGRGWKVGYTF. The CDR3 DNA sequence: TGTGCCAGCAGCTCAATAGGCGGCAGGGGTTGGAAAGTTGGCTACACCTTC.

CDR3 in DNA: TGTGCCAGCAGCTTAGAACGCGGGGCAGGCGGCTACACCTTC. Encoded protein: CASSLERGAGGYTF. The chain has TRBV7-2 and TRBJ1-2; D might be TRBD1 (5 bases). CDR3 length equals 14 residues. Trimming removed 1 base from V and 8 bases from J, with 14 bases in between. The V gene's germline CDR1 is SGHTA and CDR2 FQGNSA.

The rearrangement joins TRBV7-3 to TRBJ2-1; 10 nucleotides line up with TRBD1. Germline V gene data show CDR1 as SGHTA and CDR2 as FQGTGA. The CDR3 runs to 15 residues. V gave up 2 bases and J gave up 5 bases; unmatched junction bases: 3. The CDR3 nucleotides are TGTGCCAGCAGCTTACTGGGACAGGGGAACAATGAGCAGTTCTTC. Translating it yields CASSLLGQGNNEQFF. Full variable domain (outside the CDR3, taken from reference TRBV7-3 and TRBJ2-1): GAGVSQTPSNKVTEKGKYVELRCDPISGHTALYWYRQSLGQGPEFLIYFQGTGAADDSGLPNDRFFAVRPEGSVSTLKIQRTERGDSAVYLCASSLLGQGNNEQFFGPGTRLTVL.

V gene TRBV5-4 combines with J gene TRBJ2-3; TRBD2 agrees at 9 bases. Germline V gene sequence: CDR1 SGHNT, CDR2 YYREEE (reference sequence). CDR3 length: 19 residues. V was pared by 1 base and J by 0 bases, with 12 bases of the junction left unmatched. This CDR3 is CASSLRAGGFRSSTDTQYF. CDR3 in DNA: TGTGCCAGCAGCTTGCGAGCGGGAGGCTTCCGTTCTAGCACAGATACGCAGTATTTT. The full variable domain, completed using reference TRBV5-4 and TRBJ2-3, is ETGVTQSPTHLIKTRGQQVTLRCSSQSGHNTVSWYQQALGQGPQFIFQYYREEENGRGNFPPRFSGLQFPNYSSELNVNALELDDSALYLCASSLRAGGFRSSTDTQYFGPGTRLTVL.

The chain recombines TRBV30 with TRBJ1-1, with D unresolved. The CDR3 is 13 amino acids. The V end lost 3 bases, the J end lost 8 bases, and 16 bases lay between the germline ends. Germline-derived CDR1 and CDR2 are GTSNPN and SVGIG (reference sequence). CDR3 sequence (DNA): TGTGCCTGGAGACGGGAACAATCTCGGGAAGCTTTCTTT. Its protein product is CAWRREQSREAFF.

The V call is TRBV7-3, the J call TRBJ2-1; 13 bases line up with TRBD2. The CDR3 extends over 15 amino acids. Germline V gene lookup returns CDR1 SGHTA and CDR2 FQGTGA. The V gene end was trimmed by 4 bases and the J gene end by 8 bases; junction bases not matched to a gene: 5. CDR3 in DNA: TGTGCCAGCAGCTCCCGACTAGCGGGGGGCGATGAGCAGTTCTTC. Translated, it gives CASSSRLAGGDEQFF.

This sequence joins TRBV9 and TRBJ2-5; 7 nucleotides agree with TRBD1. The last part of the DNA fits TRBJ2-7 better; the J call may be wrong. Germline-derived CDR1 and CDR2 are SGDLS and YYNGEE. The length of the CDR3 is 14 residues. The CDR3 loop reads CASSVATGWNEQYF. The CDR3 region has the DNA TGTGCCAGCAGCGTAGCGACAGGGTGGAACGAGCAGTACTTC.

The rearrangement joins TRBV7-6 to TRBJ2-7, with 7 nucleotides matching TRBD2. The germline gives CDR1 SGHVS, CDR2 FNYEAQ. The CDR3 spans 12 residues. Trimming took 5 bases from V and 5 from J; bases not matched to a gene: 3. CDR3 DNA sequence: TGTGCCAGCAGCCCACGGGAGGACGAGCAGTACTTC. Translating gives CASSPREDEQYF. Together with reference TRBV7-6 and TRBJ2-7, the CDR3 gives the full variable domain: GAGVSQSPRYKVTKRGQDVALRCDPISGHVSLYWYRQALGQGPEFLTYFNYEAQQDKSGLPNDRFSAERPEGSISTLTIQRTEQRDSAMYRCASSPREDEQYFGPGTRLTVT.

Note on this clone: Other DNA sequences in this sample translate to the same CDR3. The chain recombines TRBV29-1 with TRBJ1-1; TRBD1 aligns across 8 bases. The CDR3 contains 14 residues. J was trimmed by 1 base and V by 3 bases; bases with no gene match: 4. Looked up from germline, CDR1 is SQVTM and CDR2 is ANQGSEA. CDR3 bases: TGCAGCGTTGAGGTCACAGGGGGGAACACTGAAGCTTTCTTT. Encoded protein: CSVEVTGGNTEAFF. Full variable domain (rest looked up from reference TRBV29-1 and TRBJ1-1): SAVISQKPSRDICQRGTSLTIQCQVDSQVTMMFWYRQQPGQSLTLIATANQGSEATYESGFVIDKFPISRPNLTFSTLTVSNMSPEDSSIYLCSVEVTGGNTEAFFGQGTRLTVV.

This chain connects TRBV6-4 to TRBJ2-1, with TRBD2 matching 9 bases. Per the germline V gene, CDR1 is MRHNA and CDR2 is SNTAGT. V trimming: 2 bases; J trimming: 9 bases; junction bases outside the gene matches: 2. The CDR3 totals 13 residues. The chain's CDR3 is CASSDPTSGEQFF. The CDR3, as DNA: TGTGCCAGCAGTGACCCGACTAGCGGTGAGCAGTTCTTC.